The rows below give T cell receptor beta chains drawn from one sample of a study of blood T cell repertoires in COVID-19. Method: immunoSEQ multiplex PCR; TCRdb's copy keeps in-frame clones and lacks some. The data show about 670,000 clones, with 80% to 90% seen just once and over 0.2% held by the top ten. Sequencing input: peripheral blood. Receptors were obtained from a young woman with acute or convalescent COVID-19. The CDR3 runs from the conserved cysteine through the conserved F or W. The D gene is left open where the match is weak. Only part of the rows carry a size: once, few, many, or a class if the clone is expanded.

>.|TRBV18|.|TRBJ1-2
CASSPGRGGDGYTF
TGTGCCAGCTCACCCGGTCGGGGAGGAGATGGCTACACCTTC
>.|TRBV13|TRBD1|TRBJ1-1
CASSAPGTGYTEAFF
TGTGCCAGCAGCGCCCCCGGGACAGGGTACACTGAAGCTTTCTTT
>.|TRBV29-1|TRBD1|TRBJ2-7
CSGQTGGKQYF
TGCAGCGGACAGACAGGGGGGAAGCAGTACTTC
>.|TRBV27|TRBD1|TRBJ1-2
CASWITGGGYTF
TGTGCCAGCTGGATTACAGGGGGAGGCTACACCTTC
>.|TRBV7-9|.|TRBJ1-2
CASSPVSFYGYTF
TGTGCCAGCAGCCCTGTCAGTTTCTATGGCTACACCTTC
>.|TRBV5-1|TRBD1|TRBJ2-5
CASSPMTGLETQYF
TGCGCCAGCAGCCCTATGACAGGGTTAGAGACCCAGTACTTC
>few|TRBV6-5|TRBD1|TRBJ1-1
CASRGGQFGREAFF
TGTGCCAGCAGGGGGGGACAGTTTGGCCGGGAAGCTTTCTTT
>.|TRBV5-5|TRBD1|TRBJ2-5
CASRVPGQGIKTQYF
TGTGCCAGCAGGGTCCCGGGACAGGGGATAAAGACCCAGTACTTC
>.|TRBV24-1|TRBD1|TRBJ2-2
CATSKPGGRELFF
TGTGCCACCAGTAAGCCAGGGGGTCGGGAGCTGTTTTTT
>many|TRBV6-4|TRBD1|TRBJ2-7
CASGGTGGYEQYF
TGTGCCAGCGGGGGGACAGGGGGCTACGAGCAGTACTTC
>.|TRBV30|TRBD1|TRBJ1-2
CAWSTGDPYGYTF
TGTGCCTGGAGTACAGGGGACCCATATGGCTACACCTTC
>once|TRBV15|.|TRBJ2-3
CATSRGGPPLTDTQYF
TGTGCCACCAGCAGAGGCGGGCCACCACTCACAGATACGCAGTATTTT
>.|TRBV24-1|TRBD1|TRBJ1-2
CATSDLGRGNYGYTF
TGTGCCACCAGTGATTTGGGCAGGGGGAACTATGGCTACACCTTC
>.|TRBV27|.|TRBJ1-2
CASSSRDNYGYTF
TGTGCCAGCAGTTCACGGGATAACTATGGCTACACCTTC
>.|TRBV6-1|.|TRBJ1-5
CASSDSGERNQPQHF
TGTGCCAGCAGTGATTCGGGGGAGCGCAATCAGCCCCAGCATTTT
>.|TRBV7-9|.|TRBJ2-3
CASRPGGAADTQYF
TGTGCCAGCAGGCCGGGGGGCGCGGCAGATACGCAGTATTTT
>.|TRBV6-5|.|TRBJ1-2
CASRETAYGYTF
TGTGCCAGCAGGGAGACGGCCTATGGCTACACCTTC
>.|TRBV5-1|.|TRBJ2-3
CASSFSTPKDTQYF
TGCGCCAGCAGCTTTTCCACTCCCAAAGATACGCAGTATTTT
>.|TRBV5-1|TRBD1|TRBJ1-2
CATRDRGFGGYTF
TGCGCCACCCGGGACAGGGGATTCGGTGGCTACACCTTC
>.|TRBV6-5|TRBD1|TRBJ1-2
CASSSDRGRSYGYTF
TGTGCCAGCAGTTCCGACAGGGGGCGAAGCTATGGCTACACCTTC
>.|TRBV7-4|TRBD1|TRBJ1-2
CASSLDEDRGPSINYGYAF
TGTGCCAGCAGCTTAGATGAGGACAGGGGACCATCTATTAACTATGGCTACGCCTTC
>.|TRBV5-1|.|TRBJ1-2
CASSLRQAFGGYTF
TGCGCCAGCAGCTTGCGCCAGGCTTTCGGTGGCTACACCTTC
>.|TRBV30|.|TRBJ1-3
CAWSSQGLSRNTIYF
TGTGCCTGGAGTTCTCAGGGCCTGTCCCGAAACACCATATATTTT